This TCR beta chain stems from a study of CD8 T cells in ankylosing spondylitis. TCRdb passed the 5' RACE reads through MiXCR, listing each CDR3 protein once. The data hold some 240,000 distinct CDR3 sequences, with 7% to 8% observed a single time. This clonotype was observed at least ten times. Antigen unknown. Study conclusions and caveats: What seemed typical of ankylosing spondylitis blood was a TCR beta motif built from roughly eight highly homologous variants.

CDR3 size: 14 residues. V was shortened by 8 bases and J by 3 bases, with 11 bases between the two germline ends. CDR1 is MNHEY, CDR2 SMNVEV, per germline (reference sequence). This rearrangement joins TRBV27 to TRBJ1-6, with D possibly being TRBD1 (6 bases). The TCR originated in a male donor with ankylosing spondylitis. Input material: blood, either unsorted or a sorted T cell fraction (not recorded which). DNA of the CDR3: TGTGCCAGCGGTCGGACAGACTATAATTCACCCCTCCACTTT. Protein: CASGRTDYNSPLHF.